Each of the 28 T cell receptor beta chains below was sequenced from the same sample in a study of cytomegalovirus exposure and HLA in healthy donors. This table comes from immunoSEQ multiplex PCR, and its TCRdb copy is limited to in-frame clones, with some not included. The table includes some 250,000 clones, about 90% detected once. Sequencing input: PBMCs. The receptors derive from a woman aged 18-35 years in good health and CMV-seronegative.

This clone was seen just once. J is TRBJ2-1 and V is TRBV11-2; no definite D call. The germline CDR1 and CDR2 sequences are SGHAT and FQNNGV. This CDR3 comprises 15 residues. V lost 7 bases to trimming and J lost 1 base, with 14 bases between them. CDR3 sequence: CASNPSVRSYNEQFF. The CDR3 DNA sequence: TGTGCCAGCAACCCCTCCGTGAGGTCCTACAATGAGCAGTTCTTC.

The chain employs TRBV28 and TRBJ2-1; 9 positions match TRBD1. This CDR3 is built from 16 residues. Trimming removed 6 bases from V and 8 bases from J; junction bases left unmatched: 14. Germline values: CDR1 MDHEN, CDR2 SYDVKM. The CDR3 spells CASSLLGQGTRDEQFF. The CDR3 region has the DNA TGTGCCAGCAGCCTCCTAGGACAGGGGACCCGGGATGAGCAGTTCTTC.

In DNA form, the CDR3 reads TGTGCCAGCAGTGAAGGGGGTTGGGGGCAGGGGAACACTGAAGCTTTCTTT. Its protein is CASSEGGWGQGNTEAFF. The chain links TRBV6-1 to TRBJ1-1; a possible D gene is TRBD1 (6 bases). The length of the CDR3 is 17 residues. Per germline, CDR1 MNHNS and CDR2 SASEGT. With 1 base removed from V and 1 base from J, the gap between germline ends came to 16 bases.

The DNA for the CDR3 is TGTGCCAGCAGTTTATTTCGGGGACTTTCTGAAGCTTTCTTT. Translating it yields CASSLFRGLSEAFF. The chain combines TRBV28 with TRBJ1-1; maybe TRBD1 (5 bases). Per germline, CDR1 MDHEN and CDR2 SYDVKM. V was cut by 1 base and J by 6 bases, with 12 bases left in between. This CDR3 region has 14 residues.

This rearrangement joins TRBV4-3 to TRBJ2-3; TRBD1 matches at 8 bases. The CDR3 runs 16 residues. With V trimmed by 0 bases and J by 2 bases, 4 bases remained unmatched. Germline V gives CDR1 LGHNA, CDR2 YSLEER. CDR3 in amino acids: CASSQDGQGNTDTQYF. The CDR3 bases are TGCGCCAGCAGCCAAGATGGACAGGGCAACACAGATACGCAGTATTTT.

The chain couples TRBV5-1 to TRBJ2-3, with D perhaps TRBD2 (5 bases). The length of the CDR3 is 15 residues. V was trimmed by 0 bases and J by 4 bases, leaving 12 bases between them. Looked up from germline, CDR1 is SGHRS and CDR2 is YFSETQ. CDR3 in DNA: TGCGCCAGCAGCTTGGACTCCGGGGTGGCAGATACGCAGTATTTT. Its protein product is CASSLDSGVADTQYF.

This clone showed up just once. The CDR3 DNA is TGCGCCAGCAGCCACGGAAACAGGGGGCGCGGTCAGCCCCAGCATTTT. Protein: CASSHGNRGRGQPQHF. The chain employs TRBV4-1 and TRBJ1-5; 9 positions match TRBD1. J gave up 6 bases and V 3 bases, and 9 bases lay outside the gene matches. The CDR3 is 16 amino acids. Germline V gene sequence: CDR1 MGHRA, CDR2 YSYEKL.

The chain links TRBV7-8 to TRBJ1-3; 8 bases agree with TRBD1. The trim removed 2 bases at V and 2 bases at J, leaving 8 bases unmatched. Germline-derived CDR1 and CDR2 are SGHVS and FQNEAQ. The CDR3 has 17 residues. For the CDR3, the DNA is TGTGCCAGCAGCTTATTAGACAGGGGAAAGGCTGGAAACACCATATATTTT. Translating it yields CASSLLDRGKAGNTIYF.

This clone was seen only once. The genes are TRBV7-6 and TRBJ2-1, with TRBD1 identical over 7 bases. Germline V CDR1 and CDR2: SGHVS, FNYEAQ. The CDR3 is 14 residues long. The V segment lost 1 base and the J segment 6 bases; nucleotides outside the gene matches: 3. CDR3 in amino acids: CASSLGQGGNEQFF. The CDR3 DNA reads TGTGCCAGCAGCTTAGGACAGGGTGGCAATGAGCAGTTCTTC.

This clone was seen only a few times. This sequence joins TRBV7-9 and TRBJ2-7; D is unresolved. Between the trimmed V and J ends, which lost 4 bases and 2 bases, there was a span of 6 bases. Germline V gives CDR1 SEHNR, CDR2 FQNEAQ (reference sequence). CDR3 length: 12 residues. CDR3 region: CASSWQTYEQYF. CDR3 nucleotides: TGTGCCAGCAGCTGGCAAACCTACGAGCAGTACTTC. Together with reference TRBV7-9 and TRBJ2-7, the CDR3 gives the full variable domain: DTGVSQNPRHKITKRGQNVTFRCDPISEHNRLYWYRQTLGQGPEFLTYFQNEAQLEKSRLLSDRFSAERPKGSFSTLEIQRTEQGDSAMYLCASSWQTYEQYFGPGTRLTVT.

The J gene is TRBJ2-5, the V gene TRBV7-6; 7 bases line up with TRBD1. The V and J ends lost 6 bases and 3 bases, in that order; junction bases with no gene match: 4. The CDR3 runs 13 residues. Germline CDR1 reads SGHVS; CDR2 reads FNYEAQ. The DNA for the CDR3 is TGTGCCAGCAGTCGGGACAGCGAAGAGACCCAGTACTTC. Translation: CASSRDSEETQYF.

V gene TRBV28 combines with J gene TRBJ2-5; tentative D call: TRBD2 (5 bases). This CDR3 has 15 residues. CDR1 MDHEN and CDR2 SYDVKM come from the germline V gene. V gave up 7 bases and J gave up 1 base, with 16 bases separating them. The CDR3 DNA is TGTGCCAGCACCCCTGGCGTCAGCGGCCAAGAGACCCAGTACTTC. As protein: CASTPGVSGQETQYF.

The chain has TRBV5-6 and TRBJ2-1, with D perhaps matching TRBD2 (7 bases). The CDR3 covers 13 residues. V was clipped by 4 bases and J by 7 bases, with 12 bases between them. Looked up from germline, CDR1 is SGHDT and CDR2 is YYEEEE. This CDR3 is CASSGLDRNEQFF. The CDR3 DNA sequence: TGTGCCAGCAGCGGACTAGACAGGAATGAGCAGTTCTTC.

The V call is TRBV5-1, the J call TRBJ2-7, with TRBD1 matching 10 bases. The CDR3 runs to 14 residues. CDR1 and CDR2 from the germline V gene are SGHRS and YFSETQ. J lost 6 bases, V lost 4 bases, and 7 bases had no gene match. CDR3 residues: CASSIRQGAAEQYF. The CDR3 DNA is TGCGCCAGCAGCATCCGACAGGGGGCGGCCGAGCAGTACTTC.

V is TRBV5-5 and J is TRBJ1-6, with D tentatively TRBD1 (5 bases). The CDR3 totals 16 residues. Germline CDR1 SGHKS, CDR2 YYEKEE (reference sequence). Trimming cost V 0 bases and J 8 bases, with 15 bases left between them. The DNA of the CDR3 is TGTGCCAGCAGCTTGGTTGTCGGGACTAGGGATTCACCCCTCCACTTT. Residues: CASSLVVGTRDSPLHF. Full variable domain (outside the CDR3, taken from reference TRBV5-5 and TRBJ1-6): DAGVTQSPTHLIKTRGQQVTLRCSPISGHKSVSWYQQVLGQGPQFIFQYYEKEERGRGNFPDRFSARQFPNYSSELNVNALLLGDSALYLCASSLVVGTRDSPLHFGNGTRLTVT.

This sequence joins TRBV19 and TRBJ2-5; 7 bases align to TRBD1. J was trimmed by 3 bases and V by 4 bases; bases with no gene match: 2. There are 13 residues in the CDR3. Germline loops: CDR1 LNHDA, CDR2 SQIVND (reference sequence). The CDR3 sequence is CASSTDREETQYF. The CDR3 DNA reads TGTGCCAGTAGTACCGACAGGGAAGAGACCCAGTACTTC.

V and J are TRBV5-6 and TRBJ1-1; 7 bases map to TRBD1. Germline CDR1 SGHDT, CDR2 YYEEEE. This CDR3 is 15 amino acids long. J was trimmed by 0 bases and V by 2 bases; bases with no gene match: 4. In DNA, the CDR3 is TGTGCCAGCAGCTTTTTGGACAGGTTGAACACTGAAGCTTTCTTT. It is translated as CASSFLDRLNTEAFF.

V and J are TRBV5-1 and TRBJ1-1, with 8 bases matching TRBD1. Trimming removed 4 bases from V and 1 base from J; junction bases left unmatched: 6. Germline V gene lookup returns CDR1 SGHRS and CDR2 YFSETQ. This CDR3 contains 15 residues. CDR3 in amino acids: CASSAGTGANTEAFF. Here the CDR3 DNA reads TGCGCCAGCAGCGCCGGGACAGGAGCGAACACTGAAGCTTTCTTT.

The chain links TRBV5-1 to TRBJ2-7; a weak D match, TRBD1 (6 bases). Trimming stripped 2 bases from V and 3 bases from J, with 6 bases between. The CDR3 is made up of 12 amino acids. CDR1 is SGHRS, CDR2 YFSETQ, per germline. Here the CDR3 reads CASSLQGYEQYV. CDR3 in DNA: TGCGCCAGCAGCTTACAGGGCTACGAGCAGTACGTC.

This clone was counted once. The chain recombines TRBV27 with TRBJ2-3; TRBD2 matches at 8 bases. The CDR3 loop spans 15 amino acids. The germline gives CDR1 MNHEY, CDR2 SMNVEV (reference sequence). V trimming: 5 bases; J trimming: 4 bases; junction bases outside the gene matches: 8. This CDR3 reads CASSRPGLEPDTQYF. The CDR3 bases are TGTGCCAGCAGTCGACCGGGACTAGAGCCAGATACGCAGTATTTT.

The chain has TRBV28 and TRBJ1-2, with no clear D. V was clipped by 3 bases and J by 1 base, with 12 bases between them. Germline V CDR1 and CDR2: MDHEN, SYDVKM. The CDR3 consists of 15 residues. CDR3 coding DNA: TGTGCCAGCAGTTTTCCCGGACTTCTTAACTATGGCTACACCTTC. Its protein is CASSFPGLLNYGYTF.

The V gene is TRBV7-8, the J gene TRBJ1-2; no clear D gene. In germline, CDR1 is SGHVS, CDR2 FQNEAQ. The CDR3 is 14 residues long. V shed 1 base and J shed 6 bases, with 12 bases lying between them. In nucleotides, the CDR3 is TGTGCCAGCAGCTTAGACCTTAACCACAATGGCTACACCTTC. It yields the protein CASSLDLNHNGYTF.

With regard to this clone: Other DNA sequences in the same sample also yield this CDR3. The V gene is TRBV2, the J gene TRBJ2-5, with TRBD2 matching 7 bases. Losses at the gene ends were 4 bases for V and 4 bases for J; bases not matched to a gene: 3. From germline, CDR1 is SNHLY and CDR2 FYNNEI. There are 13 residues in the CDR3. CDR3 nucleotide sequence: TGTGCCAGCAGTGTGGGAGGGAGAGAGACCCAGTACTTC. It yields the protein CASSVGGRETQYF.

V is TRBV27 and J is TRBJ2-2, with a weak D call TRBD1 (5 bases). The V and J ends lost 3 bases and 2 bases respectively, with 10 bases between them. CDR3 length equals 15 residues. From germline, CDR1 is MNHEY and CDR2 SMNVEV (reference sequence). The CDR3 nucleotides are TGTGCCAGCAGTTTCAAGGGGCGAAACACCGGGGAGCTGTTTTTT. Protein: CASSFKGRNTGELFF.

This clone showed up just once. This chain uses TRBV5-1 with TRBJ2-2; D unclear. The CDR3 covers 14 residues. V lost 4 bases to trimming and J lost 0 bases, with 7 bases between them. Germline V lookup: CDR1 SGHRS, CDR2 YFSETQ. The CDR3 region has the DNA TGCGCCAGCAGCCCCCCAGCGAACACCGGGGAGCTGTTTTTT. It translates to CASSPPANTGELFF. Full variable domain (remainder filled in from reference TRBV5-1 and TRBJ2-2): KAGVTQTPRYLIKTRGQQVTLSCSPISGHRSVSWYQQTPGQGLQFLFEYFSETQRNKGNFPGRFSGRQFSNSRSEMNVSTLELGDSALYLCASSPPANTGELFFGEGSRLTVL.

This chain connects TRBV7-9 to TRBJ1-1; 7 bases align to TRBD1. The CDR3 covers 15 residues. Germline CDR1 and CDR2: SEHNR and FQNEAQ (reference sequence). Trimming took 5 bases from V and 1 from J; bases not matched to a gene: 7. Written as DNA, the CDR3 is TGTGCCAGCAGCGGAAACAGGGGAAAGAACACTGAAGCTTTCTTT. Translation: CASSGNRGKNTEAFF.

This clone was recorded once. The chain recombines TRBV11-2 with TRBJ2-3, with D hard to call. The CDR3 sequence is 15 residues long. V lost 1 base, J lost 0 bases, and 8 bases lay in between. Germline V gene data show CDR1 as SGHAT and CDR2 as FQNNGV. In DNA, the CDR3 is TGTGCCAGCAGCTTAGCCGTAGTTAGCACAGATACGCAGTATTTT. Its protein product is CASSLAVVSTDTQYF.

DNA of the CDR3: TGCGCCAGCAGCCAAGTTGACAGGGTGTCTGAGCAGTACTTC. This translates into CASSQVDRVSEQYF. The J gene is TRBJ2-7, the V gene TRBV4-1; 7 bases map to TRBD1. Germline V gene lookup returns CDR1 MGHRA and CDR2 YSYEKL. The CDR3 extends over 14 amino acids. J lost 7 bases, V lost 1 base, and 7 bases had no gene match.